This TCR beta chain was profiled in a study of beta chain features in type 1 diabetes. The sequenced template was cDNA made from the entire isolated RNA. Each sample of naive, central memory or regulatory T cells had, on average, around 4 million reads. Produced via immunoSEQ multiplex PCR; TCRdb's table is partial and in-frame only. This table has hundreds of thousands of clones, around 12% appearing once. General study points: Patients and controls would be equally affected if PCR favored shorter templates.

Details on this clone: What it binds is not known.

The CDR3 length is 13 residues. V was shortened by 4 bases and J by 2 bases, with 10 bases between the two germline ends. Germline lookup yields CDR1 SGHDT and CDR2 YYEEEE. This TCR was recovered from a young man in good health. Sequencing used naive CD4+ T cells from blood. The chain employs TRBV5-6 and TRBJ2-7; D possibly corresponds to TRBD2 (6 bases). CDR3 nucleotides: TGTGCCAGCAGCCCGGGAGTTACCTACGAGCAGTACTTC. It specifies CASSPGVTYEQYF. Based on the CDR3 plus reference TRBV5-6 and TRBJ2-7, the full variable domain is DAGVTQSPTHLIKTRGQQVTLRCSPKSGHDTVSWYQQALGQGPQFIFQYYEEEERQRGNFPDRFSGHQFPNYSSELNVNALLLGDSALYLCASSPGVTYEQYFGPGTRLTVT.